The rows below give T cell receptor beta chains drawn from one sample of a study of shared clonotypes between healthy human individuals. Profiled with immunoSEQ multiplex PCR; TCRdb holds only in-frame clones, not every one. The data show about 2.4 million clones, roughly 93% seen once. The specimen was naive CD4+ T cells from PBMCs. These receptors all come from a man between 18 and 29 years old in good health. Some clones in this sample may be carry-over from other donors' samples. Both conserved end residues are part of each CDR3. D genes are given only for firm matches. Clone size is stated in some rows and not others, as once, few, many or a class when expanded.

cdr3_nt,cdr3_aa,j_call,clone_size,d_call,v_call
TGTGCCAGCATCTCCGGGGTCAACTATGGCTACACCTTC,CASISGVNYGYTF,TRBJ1-2,NA,NA,TRBV28
TGTGCCAGCGTCTCCTGGGACAGGTCCTCCTACGAGCAGTACTTC,CASVSWDRSSYEQYF,TRBJ2-7,NA,TRBD1,TRBV28
TGTGCCAGCAGCTCCGGGGAAGCGGGGCCCTACGAGCAGTACTTC,CASSSGEAGPYEQYF,TRBJ2-7,NA,TRBD2,TRBV28
TGCGCCAGCAGCAGCGGACTAGCGGGGTACAATGAGCAGTTCTTC,CASSSGLAGYNEQFF,TRBJ2-1,NA,TRBD2,TRBV5-1
TGTGCCAGCAGCTTAACGCCCGCGGCATCCCAGCAGTTCTTC,CASSLTPAASQQFF,TRBJ2-1,NA,NA,TRBV7-3
TGTGCCAGCAGCCTTAATCGTGCTAGGGCTTTCTTT,CASSLNRARAFF,TRBJ1-1,NA,NA,TRBV11-2
TGTGCCAGCAGCGGACGACTAGCGGGAAGCACAGATACGCAGTATTTT,CASSGRLAGSTDTQYF,TRBJ2-3,once,TRBD2,TRBV9
TGTGCCAGCACCTCCAAGGCTAGCGGGAGCTCAGATACGCAGTATTTT,CASTSKASGSSDTQYF,TRBJ2-3,NA,TRBD2,TRBV7-9
TGTGCCAGCTCACCACCGGAGATGCAGCGTACGATAACTGAGCAGTTCTTC,CASSPPEMQRTITEQFF,TRBJ2-1,NA,NA,TRBV18
TGTGCCAGCTCACTGCACGGACCGAACACTGAAGCTTTCTTT,CASSLHGPNTEAFF,TRBJ1-1,NA,NA,TRBV18
TGTGCCAGCAGTTACGGCCGGGGCGCGGCACCCCTCCACTTT,CASSYGRGAAPLHF,TRBJ1-6,NA,NA,TRBV6-5
TGTGCCAGCAGCCCCGAGCCAGGGCTCGGGTCTGACACCATATATTTT,CASSPEPGLGSDTIYF,TRBJ1-3,once,NA,TRBV4-2
TGCGCCAGCAGCTTGGGGTTATCGGGACAGGCGATAAACACCATATATTTT,CASSLGLSGQAINTIYF,TRBJ1-3,NA,TRBD1,TRBV5-1
TGTGCCAGCAGGGTTAGGGGGGACACTGAAGCTTTCTTT,CASRVRGDTEAFF,TRBJ1-1,NA,NA,TRBV25-1
TGCGCCAGCAGCCAACCCGGGACAAACATCTACGAGCAGTACTTC,CASSQPGTNIYEQYF,TRBJ2-7,NA,NA,TRBV4-1
TGTGCCAGCAGCCCCCCGGGTAGGACGCTGTTTTTT,CASSPPGRTLFF,TRBJ2-2,NA,NA,TRBV7-9
TGTGCCAGCAAGGGACAGGCGACTCAAGAGACCCAGTACTTC,CASKGQATQETQYF,TRBJ2-5,NA,TRBD1,TRBV6-5
TGTGCCAGCAGTTACCGAGGACAGGGGGCCCCCCACGAGCAGTACTTC,CASSYRGQGAPHEQYF,TRBJ2-7,NA,TRBD1,TRBV6-5
TGTGCCAGCATCACAAGAACTAATGAAAAACTGTTTTTT,CASITRTNEKLFF,TRBJ1-4,NA,NA,TRBV28
TGTGCCAGCAGCTTACCGGGCGCGGGAGGCTTCTACAATGAGCAGTTCTTC,CASSLPGAGGFYNEQFF,TRBJ2-1,NA,TRBD2,TRBV7-2
TGTGCCAGCAGCCGCAGCGGACAGGGGTGGGAGCAGTTCTTC,CASSRSGQGWEQFF,TRBJ2-1,NA,TRBD1,TRBV9
TGCGCCAGCAGCCAAGACGGCAGGGACCCCTCCTTC,CASSQDGRDPSF,TRBJ1-2,few,NA,TRBV4-1
TGTGCCAGCAGCTTTCAGCCCAACACTGAAGCTTTCTTT,CASSFQPNTEAFF,TRBJ1-1,few,NA,TRBV7-3
TGTGCCAGCAGCTCCCAGGGCGGGGGAACCTACGAGCAGTACTTC,CASSSQGGGTYEQYF,TRBJ2-7,NA,TRBD2,TRBV7-9
TGTGCCAGCAGCTTTATACGGGGTTTGTACACTGAAGCTTTCTTT,CASSFIRGLYTEAFF,TRBJ1-1,NA,NA,TRBV11-2
TGTGCCAGCAGCCAACGGGGCTATTTGAACACTGAAGCTTTCTTT,CASSQRGYLNTEAFF,TRBJ1-1,once,NA,TRBV4-2
TGTGCCAGCAGCAGACTAGCGGGAGGCACAGATACGCAGTATTTT,CASSRLAGGTDTQYF,TRBJ2-3,once,TRBD2,TRBV11-3
TGTGCCAGCAGCTCACGACAGGGGGATAATGAAAAACTGTTTTTT,CASSSRQGDNEKLFF,TRBJ1-4,once,TRBD1,TRBV9
TGTGCCAGCAGTCACCCGCCGGGACAGGGAACCTATGGCTACACCTTC,CASSHPPGQGTYGYTF,TRBJ1-2,NA,TRBD1,TRBV28
TGCGCCAGCAGCTGGGGGACAGGCAACTATGGCTACACCTTC,CASSWGTGNYGYTF,TRBJ1-2,NA,TRBD1,TRBV5-1
TGTGCCTGTTGGGGACAATTGAACACTGAAGCTTTCTTT,CACWGQLNTEAFF,TRBJ1-1,NA,NA,TRBV30
TGTGCCAGCAGCCAAGGCGCTACGAATAGCAATCAGCCCCAGCATTTT,CASSQGATNSNQPQHF,TRBJ1-5,NA,NA,TRBV4-2
TGTGCCAGCAGTTTACCTAGCGGGAGAATCGAGACCCAGTACTTC,CASSLPSGRIETQYF,TRBJ2-5,NA,TRBD2,TRBV27
TGTGCCAGCAGCCCCGGGACAGGTCTTGGGGAGACCCAGTACTTC,CASSPGTGLGETQYF,TRBJ2-5,NA,TRBD1,TRBV7-3
TGTGCCAGCAGTAGGGGGGTGGACACTGAAGCTTTCTTT,CASSRGVDTEAFF,TRBJ1-1,NA,NA,TRBV6-1
TGCGCCAGCAGCTTGGCGTTAGCACCAGAGACCCAGTACTTC,CASSLALAPETQYF,TRBJ2-5,NA,NA,TRBV5-1
TGTGCCAGCAGCTCACTTGGGACGGACCCCTACGAGCAGTACTTC,CASSSLGTDPYEQYF,TRBJ2-7,NA,NA,TRBV7-2
TGTGCCAGCAGCCGGGGACTAGCGGAGGGAAAAGAGACCCAGTACTTC,CASSRGLAEGKETQYF,TRBJ2-5,NA,TRBD2,TRBV11-2
TGTGCCAGCAGGCTCGGGACAGGTTCTAGCAATCAGCCCCAGCATTTT,CASRLGTGSSNQPQHF,TRBJ1-5,NA,TRBD1,TRBV6-6
TGTGCCAGCAGCTATATATCAGATAATGAGCAGTTCTTC,CASSYISDNEQFF,TRBJ2-1,NA,NA,TRBV9
TGTGCCAGCAGTTTGGGGCTGGGGAACACTGAAGCTTTCTTT,CASSLGLGNTEAFF,TRBJ1-1,NA,NA,TRBV28
TGTGCCAGCAGTAGAGGGTTTGAGCAGTACTTC,CASSRGFEQYF,TRBJ2-5,NA,NA,TRBV27
TGTGCCAGTAGTTCCCTCCGCCTAACGGAAAGCAATCAGCCCCAGCATTTT,CASSSLRLTESNQPQHF,TRBJ1-5,once,NA,TRBV19
TGTGCCATCAGTGAGTTAGGGTTCACAGATACGCAGTATTTT,CAISELGFTDTQYF,TRBJ2-3,NA,NA,TRBV10-3
TGTGCCAGCTCACCCTTAGACAGGACTGGCTATGGCTACACCTTC,CASSPLDRTGYGYTF,TRBJ1-2,NA,NA,TRBV18
TGTGCCAGCAGTCCAGACAGCCCTCAAGAGACCCAGTACTTC,CASSPDSPQETQYF,TRBJ2-5,NA,NA,TRBV28
TGTGCCAGCACCCCGAGGAGCTTAGCGGGAGTAGGCGGCACCGGGGAGCTGTTTTTT,CASTPRSLAGVGGTGELFF,TRBJ2-2,NA,TRBD2,TRBV28
TGTGCCTGGAGGCGTCCGGGACAGGTACCTGGAAACACCATATATTTT,CAWRRPGQVPGNTIYF,TRBJ1-3,NA,TRBD1,TRBV30
TGTGCCAGCAGTGCGGGTGGGTGGGGAAACACCATATATTTT,CASSAGGWGNTIYF,TRBJ1-3,NA,NA,TRBV2
TGTGCCAGCAGTGCTGGACAGGAAGAGACCCAGTACTTC,CASSAGQEETQYF,TRBJ2-5,NA,TRBD1,TRBV2
TGCGCCAGCAGTCAACTAGCGGGAAATTTGTTTGAGCAGTACTTC,CASSQLAGNLFEQYF,TRBJ2-7,NA,TRBD2,TRBV5-1